The source of this TCR beta chain is a study of OX40 agonist ivuxolimab in advanced cancers. On the study more broadly: Participants, approximately 80% male, averaged 60 years of age, ranging from roughly 20 to 80.

On this clone itself: The junction does not match germline at one end; this may be a read error.

Libraries were prepared by immunoSEQ multiplex PCR; TCRdb keeps only in-frame clonotypes and omits some of them. The table records about 96,000 clones, around 80% of them present only once. This receptor was taken from an adult with an advanced solid tumor such as melanoma, head and neck, liver or kidney cancer. The sample consisted of CD4+ or CD8+ T cells sorted from blood, taken in a trial of the OX40 agonist ivuxolimab.

The CDR3 loop is CASSEPGLAPVRDF. Written as DNA, the CDR3 is TGTGCCAGCAGTGAACCAGGGCTAGCCCCTGTGCGGGACTTC. The chain couples TRBV6-1 to TRBJ2-5; either TRBD1 or TRBD2 may supply D (5 bases each). The CDR3 contains 14 residues. The germline V gene has CDR1 MNHNS and CDR2 SASEGT.